The 14 T cell receptor beta chains presented below share a single source sample, sequenced in a study of T cell repertoires in cytomegalovirus infection. Via MiXCR, TCRdb re-called the reads, giving one row per CDR3 protein. The table has about 740,000 distinct CDR3 sequences, less than 40% seen once; the top ten hold roughly 2.8%. Sequenced: PBMCs. The receptor set was obtained from a human donor in good health (CMV status not recorded). Some clones in this sample may be carry-over from other donors' samples.

The CDR3, as DNA: TGCAGTGCAATGGGGACAGGCCATCACCAAGAGACCCAGTACTTC. Translation gives CSAMGTGHHQETQYF. V is TRBV20-1 and J is TRBJ2-5, with TRBD1 matching over 8 bases. After removal of 6 bases from V and 0 bases from J, the junction contained 9 bases not matched to a gene. Germline V gene sequence: CDR1 DFQATT, CDR2 SNEGSKA (reference sequence). The CDR3 extends over 15 amino acids.

This clonotype was counted between two and nine times. This chain uses TRBV27 with TRBJ2-7; a possible D gene is TRBD1 (6 bases). Trimming took 5 bases from V and 4 from J, leaving 15 bases between them. From germline, CDR1 is MNHEY and CDR2 SMNVEV (reference sequence). The length of the CDR3 is 14 residues. The DNA of the CDR3 is TGTGCCAGCAGTCCCTCAGGGGACCTATACGAGCAGTACTTC. It encodes CASSPSGDLYEQYF.

This clonotype was observed a few times. The chain combines TRBV7-2 with TRBJ2-2, with TRBD1 matching 7 bases. Germline CDR1 is SGHTA and CDR2 is FQGNSA. The V segment lost 4 bases and the J segment 1 base; nucleotides outside the gene matches: 3. The CDR3 loop spans 15 amino acids. The CDR3 DNA reads as TGTGCCAGCAGCTCGGGACAGAAGAACACCGGGGAGCTGTTTTTT. It translates to CASSSGQKNTGELFF.

The chain recombines TRBV13 with TRBJ1-5, with D perhaps TRBD1 (6 bases). The CDR3 is made up of 15 amino acids. The V gene's germline CDR1 is PRHDT and CDR2 FYEKMQ (reference sequence). V lost 5 bases to trimming and J lost 1 base, with 12 bases between them. The CDR3 DNA reads TGTGCCAGCAGCGCTCGGACAGAAAGCAATCAGCCCCAGCATTTT. Protein: CASSARTESNQPQHF.

With respect to this clonotype: This may come from a read error, since a much larger clone is one base off. This chain connects TRBV7-2 to TRBJ2-7; 8 nucleotides agree with TRBD2. The CDR3 is 16 residues long. Germline values: CDR1 SGHTA, CDR2 FQGNSA. Here the CDR3 DNA reads TGTGGCAGCAGCTTAGCAAGGCGGCTAGCGGGTTACGAGCAGTACTTC. Its translation is CGSSLARRLAGYEQYF. Full variable domain (rest looked up from reference TRBV7-2 and TRBJ2-7): GAGVSQSPSNKVTEKGKDVELRCDPISGHTALYWYRQSLGQGLEFLIYFQGNSAPDKSGLPSDRFSAERTGGSVSTLTIQRTQQEDSAVYLCGSSLARRLAGYEQYFGPGTRLTVT.

The chain employs TRBV3-1 and TRBJ1-3; D ambiguous. The germline CDR1 and CDR2 sequences are LGHDT and YNNKEL (reference sequence). The CDR3 consists of 16 residues. Trimming removed 1 base from V and 0 bases from J, with 10 bases in between. The chain's CDR3 is CASSQAPSYSGNTIYF. As DNA, the CDR3 is TGTGCCAGCAGCCAAGCCCCCAGCTACTCTGGAAACACCATATATTTT.

The genes are TRBV6-1 and TRBJ2-1, with D perhaps being TRBD1 or TRBD2 (5 bases each). Germline lookup yields CDR1 MNHNS and CDR2 SASEGT. V dropped 3 bases and J dropped 15 bases, with 21 bases sitting between them. The CDR3 runs to 14 residues. CDR3 bases: TGTGCCAGCAGTGACGGCCGGGACCCCGGGGTATGGTTCTTC. Translated: CASSDGRDPGVWFF.

In its sample, this clonotype was seen a few times. V is TRBV7-6 and J is TRBJ1-4; D call uncertain. Trimming stripped 3 bases from V and 3 bases from J, with 8 bases between. Germline assignment: CDR1 SGHVS and CDR2 FNYEAQ. The CDR3 loop spans 14 amino acids. The CDR3 DNA follows: TGTGCCAGCAGCTTTGGGCGCCCTAATGAAAAACTGTTTTTT. This gives the protein CASSFGRPNEKLFF.

This clonotype has ten or more counts. CDR3: CASSMAGLTYEQYF. The CDR3, as DNA: TGTGCCAGTAGTATGGCGGGTTTGACCTACGAGCAGTACTTC. The chain has TRBV19 and TRBJ2-7; possible D gene TRBD2, 5 bases. Trimming pared 3 bases from V and 2 bases from J, leaving 11 bases between. The germline gives CDR1 LNHDA, CDR2 SQIVND (reference sequence). The CDR3 runs 14 residues.

This sequence joins TRBV6-6 and TRBJ2-5; 8 bases agree with TRBD1. This CDR3 region has 15 residues. V shed 6 bases and J 1 base; nucleotides not matched to a gene: 7. CDR1 MNHNY and CDR2 SVGAGI come from the germline V gene (reference sequence). This CDR3 is CASRLGQGLQETQYF. The CDR3 DNA reads as TGTGCCAGCAGGCTTGGACAGGGTCTCCAAGAGACCCAGTACTTC.

This chain joins TRBV5-1 and TRBJ1-2; TRBD1 is a possible D gene (6 bases). Germline V gene sequence: CDR1 SGHRS, CDR2 YFSETQ. Trimming shortened V by 7 bases and J by 0 bases, and 22 bases separated the two germline ends. This CDR3 is built from 17 residues. CDR3 in amino acids: CASAAQGSALTNYGYTF. CDR3 nucleotides: TGCGCCAGCGCGGCACAGGGCAGCGCGCTTACTAACTATGGCTACACCTTC. The entire variable domain, with the rest obtained from reference TRBV5-1 and TRBJ1-2, is as follows: KAGVTQTPRYLIKTRGQQVTLSCSPISGHRSVSWYQQTPGQGLQFLFEYFSETQRNKGNFPGRFSGRQFSNSRSEMNVSTLELGDSALYLCASAAQGSALTNYGYTFGSGTRLTVV.

The chain joins TRBV12-3 or TRBV12-4 to TRBJ1-5, with no clear D. The CDR3 contains 14 residues. The ends were cut back, 3 bases at V and 3 bases at J, with 9 bases in the middle. Written as DNA, the CDR3 is TGTGCCAGCAGTTTCCGAGGTTACAATCAGCCCCAGCATTTT. This translates into CASSFRGYNQPQHF.

The genes are TRBV7-2 and TRBJ1-5; no clear D. The CDR3 length is 15 residues. The germline V gene has CDR1 SGHTA and CDR2 FQGNSA. Between the trimmed V and J ends, which lost 4 bases and 6 bases, there was a span of 16 bases. The CDR3 DNA is TGTGCCAGCAGCTCCGTAGGAGGGATAGGTCAGCCCCAGCATTTT. Amino acids: CASSSVGGIGQPQHF.

This clonotype was detected a few times. The V call is TRBV11-2, the J call TRBJ2-7; TRBD2 agrees at 12 bases. CDR1 is SGHAT, CDR2 FQNNGV, per germline. CDR3 length equals 15 residues. Trimming removed 4 bases from V and 4 bases from J; junction bases left unmatched: 5. Here the CDR3 reads CASSSHLAGGYEQYF. Written as DNA, the CDR3 is TGTGCCAGCAGCTCCCATCTAGCGGGAGGGTACGAGCAGTACTTC.